Sequencing of this T cell receptor (beta chain) was carried out in a study of post-analysis software for immune sequencing data. On the study more broadly: Recorded disease courses covered relapsing-remitting, secondary progressive and progressive-relapsing multiple sclerosis. Some patients had no subtype annotation.

Presence of unique molecular identifiers characterized the TCR beta cDNA libraries. T cells numbering roughly 0.9 to 11 million gave rise to 450,000 to 550,000 cDNA molecules. TCRdb ran MiXCR on the PCR reads and lists one entry per CDR3 protein. In the table there are around 710,000 distinct CDR3 sequences, under 60% of which are singletons. Turning to this clonotype: Its specificity is unknown.

Findings of the study overall: In patients, 4 to 6 TRBV segments were more frequent than in controls, with TRBV5-6, TRBV5-1 and TRBV20-1 among them. The F measure placed samples prepared in the same batch into strongly shared clusters. Compared with controls, patients showed significantly lower normalized Chao1 diversity.

The V gene's germline CDR1 is DFQATT and CDR2 SNEGSKA (reference sequence). The CDR3 loop spans 11 amino acids. V lost 6 bases and J 4 bases, leaving 4 bases between the germline ends. Sequenced: blood. The chain combines TRBV20-1 with TRBJ2-6; D gene unclear. This TCR was sampled from a girl aged 5 to 17 with multiple sclerosis. CDR3 region: CSAEGANVLTF. The CDR3 coding sequence is TGCAGTGCCGAGGGGGCCAACGTCCTGACTTTC.